The T cell receptor beta chain described here comes from a study of T-cell memory formation after mild COVID-19. Concerning this clonotype itself: Its antigen is currently unknown.

Findings and limits, study-wide: A subset of responding clones appeared in pre-infection memory, suggesting cross-reactive memory joined.

TCRdb processed the 5' RACE reads anew with MiXCR; each CDR3 protein has one entry. The sample records nearly 110,000 distinct CDR3 sequences, roughly 12% being singletons. This CDR3 comprises 14 residues. Germline V gene lookup returns CDR1 SNHLY and CDR2 FYNNEI. Trimming took off 5 bases at V and 2 bases at J, with 13 bases between the two ends. The V and J genes are TRBV2 and TRBJ2-7, with D unresolved. This TCR came from an adult woman who had mild COVID-19 (a few samples of this study predate the infection). Cell type and time point are not known. Sequencing input: PBMCs or a T cell subset sorted from them (not recorded which). CDR3 coding DNA: TGTGCCAGCAGTAACGTGGACGGACCCTACGAGCAGTACTTC. Amino acid sequence: CASSNVDGPYEQYF.